Listed below are T cell receptor beta chains from one sample, sequenced in a study of blood T cells in healthy people across ages. One entry per CDR3 protein results from TCRdb running MiXCR on the 5' RACE reads. The sample includes around 320,000 distinct CDR3 sequences, around 27% of them seen just once. Sequenced material: blood. These TCRs come from an older woman in good health. Each CDR3 is given with its conserved first and last residue. The D gene is left open where the match is weak. Size is omitted from some rows. Given values are once, few, many or a class for expanded clones.

D | size | J | V | CDR3 | DNA
NA | NA | TRBJ2-1 | TRBV5-1 | CASSWGSGGIYNEQFF | TGCGCCAGCAGCTGGGGGAGTGGTGGGATCTACAATGAGCAGTTCTTC
TRBD2 | NA | TRBJ2-1 | TRBV19 | CASSTQGAGGRNEQFF | TGTGCCAGTAGTACCCAGGGAGCGGGAGGGAGGAATGAGCAGTTCTTC
NA | few | TRBJ2-2 | TRBV29-1 | CSAQGGHASDTGELFF | TGCAGCGCCCAGGGGGGCCACGCCTCGGACACCGGGGAGCTGTTTTTT
TRBD2 | NA | TRBJ2-5 | TRBV6-5 | CASSYSRLAGDRLLF | TGTGCCAGCAGTTACTCGAGACTAGCGGGAGACCGACTCCTTTTC
NA | NA | TRBJ1-5 | TRBV6-5 | CASERTRGQPQHF | TGTGCCAGCGAGAGGACAAGAGGTCAGCCCCAGCATTTT
TRBD2 | NA | TRBJ2-1 | TRBV11-2 | CASSNRLAGPSDEQFF | TGTGCCAGCAGCAACCGACTAGCGGGCCCCTCCGATGAGCAGTTCTTC
NA | few | TRBJ2-1 | TRBV5-5 | CASSQAGGRSYNEQFF | TGTGCCAGCAGCCAGGCTGGAGGAAGGTCCTACAATGAGCAGTTCTTC
TRBD2 | NA | TRBJ2-1 | TRBV28 | CASSLPLPGSGTNYNEQFF | TGTGCCAGCAGTCTTCCACTACCTGGTAGCGGGACAAACTACAATGAGCAGTTCTTC
NA | NA | TRBJ2-6 | TRBV7-2 | CASSLARSGANVLTF | TGTGCCAGCAGCTTAGCGCGGTCTGGGGCCAACGTCCTGACTTTC
NA | NA | TRBJ2-3 | TRBV3-1 | CASSQRRLATDTQYF | TGTGCCAGCAGCCAAAGACGTCTAGCCACAGATACGCAGTATTTT
NA | NA | TRBJ2-1 | TRBV27 | CASRPGNASYNEQFF | TGTGCCAGCAGGCCAGGGAACGCCTCCTACAATGAGCAGTTCTTC
TRBD1 | many | TRBJ1-4 | TRBV5-1 | CASRDTGGNEKLFF | TGCGCCAGCAGAGACACAGGGGGAAATGAAAAACTGTTTTTT
NA | NA | TRBJ2-3 | TRBV7-9 | CASSLKAGGGPSDTQYF | TGTGCCAGCAGCTTAAAAGCAGGAGGGGGGCCTTCAGATACGCAGTATTTT
NA | NA | TRBJ1-2 | TRBV9 | CASSVAEGRSNYGYTF | TGTGCCAGCAGCGTAGCTGAGGGGCGTTCTAACTATGGCTACACCTTC
TRBD1 | once | TRBJ2-3 | TRBV5-1 | CASSNRDRGYKADTQYF | TGCGCCAGCAGCAACCGGGACAGGGGGTACAAGGCAGATACGCAGTATTTT
NA | NA | TRBJ1-5 | TRBV6-6 | CASSVGTPYNQPQHF | TGTGCCAGCAGTGTCGGGACCCCCTACAATCAGCCCCAGCATTTT
NA | few | TRBJ2-7 | TRBV28 | CASSLWTSYEQYF | TGTGCCAGCAGTTTATGGACCTCCTACGAGCAGTACTTC
TRBD2 | NA | TRBJ2-7 | TRBV5-1 | CAGRPLAGVYEQYF | TGCGCCGGTCGCCCACTAGCGGGAGTCTACGAGCAGTACTTC
NA | NA | TRBJ2-1 | TRBV6-1 | CASSGSQFF | TGTGCCAGCAGTGGTTCGCAGTTCTTC
NA | NA | TRBJ2-7 | TRBV5-1 | CASSSDTDYEQYF | TGCGCCAGCAGCTCCGACACTGACTACGAGCAGTACTTC
TRBD2 | many | TRBJ2-3 | TRBV5-1 | CASSLTSGSSDTQYF | TGCGCCAGCAGCTTGACCAGCGGGAGTAGCGATACGCAGTATTTT
NA | NA | TRBJ2-7 | TRBV3-1 | CASSQVTGEQYF | TGTGCCAGCAGCCAAGTAACGGGCGAGCAGTACTTC
NA | few | TRBJ1-1 | TRBV7-9 | CASSRDSYNTEAFF | TGTGCCAGCAGCCGTGACAGTTACAACACCGAAGCTTTCTTT
TRBD2 | few | TRBJ2-5 | TRBV20-1 | CSAHGRAVEQYF | TGCAGTGCACACGGGAGGGCGGTGGAGCAGTACTTC
NA | NA | TRBJ2-1 | TRBV7-9 | CASSPKSNNEQFF | TGTGCCAGCAGCCCCAAAAGTAACAATGAGCAGTTCTTC
NA | NA | TRBJ2-6 | TRBV21-1 | CASSKGFCCAGANVLTF | TGTGCCAGCAGCAAGGGGTTTTGTTGCGCTGGGGCCAACGTCCTGACTTTC
NA | few | TRBJ2-1 | TRBV5-6 | CASSFRGRKYNEQFF | TGTGCCAGCAGCTTCCGGGGGAGGAAATACAATGAGCAGTTCTTC
NA | NA | TRBJ2-3 | TRBV20-1 | CSARRGGEITDTQYF | TGCAGTGCTAGAAGGGGGGGCGAGATCACAGATACGCAGTATTTT
NA | few | TRBJ2-7 | TRBV9 | CASSVGNEQYF | TGTGCCAGCAGCGTCGGGAACGAGCAGTACTTC
NA | NA | TRBJ1-5 | TRBV15 | CATSRDPAAGVFQPQHF | TGTGCCACCAGCAGAGATCCTGCGGCTGGGGTGTTTCAGCCCCAGCATTTT
NA | few | TRBJ2-1 | TRBV18 | CASFNREGEQFF | TGTGCCAGCTTCAACAGGGAGGGCGAGCAGTTCTTC
NA | NA | TRBJ2-3 | TRBV5-1 | CASSLAVLGSPLFTDTQYF | TGCGCCAGCAGCTTGGCAGTCTTGGGCTCTCCCCTGTTCACAGATACGCAGTATTTT
NA | few | TRBJ1-3 | TRBV28 | CASSLGNRFSGNTIYF | TGTGCCAGCAGTTTAGGTAACAGATTCTCTGGAAACACCATATATTTT
TRBD2 | few | TRBJ2-7 | TRBV7-8 | CASSPIAGTVYEQYF | TGTGCCAGCAGCCCTATAGCGGGAACGGTTTACGAGCAGTACTTC
NA | many | TRBJ2-2 | TRBV29-1 | CSVNEGSGELFF | TGCAGCGTTAATGAGGGTTCCGGGGAGCTGTTTTTT
NA | NA | TRBJ2-7 | TRBV7-2 | CASSLGGAQYF | TGTGCCAGCAGCTTAGGTGGGGCGCAGTACTTC
NA | NA | TRBJ2-5 | TRBV5-1 | CASSSQAGPETQYF | TGCGCCAGCAGCTCGCAAGCAGGGCCAGAGACTCAGTACTTC
TRBD1 | NA | TRBJ2-7 | TRBV28 | CAVYDRAFYEQYF | TGTGCCGTTTATGACAGGGCTTTCTACGAGCAGTACTTC
TRBD1 | NA | TRBJ2-1 | TRBV24-1 | CATSDLSGGNLNEQFF | TGTGCCACCAGTGATTTGTCAGGGGGAAATTTAAATGAGCAGTTCTTC
NA | many | TRBJ1-3 | TRBV4-1 | CASSRGQNPSGNTIYF | TGCGCCAGCAGCCGAGGACAGAACCCCTCTGGAAACACCATATATTTT
NA | few | TRBJ1-4 | TRBV7-2 | CASSPSPGNRNEKLFF | TGTGCCAGCAGCCCGTCGCCAGGGAATAGAAATGAAAAACTGTTTTTT
NA | NA | TRBJ2-3 | TRBV14 | CASGTFGTDTQYF | TGTGCCAGCGGGACCTTTGGCACAGATACGCAGTATTTT
NA | NA | TRBJ2-1 | TRBV4-1 | CASSQESRGDNEQFF | TGCGCCAGCAGCCAAGAATCCAGAGGGGACAATGAGCAGTTCTTC
TRBD1 | NA | TRBJ2-1 | TRBV4-1 | CASSQDHTGGREQFF | TGCGCCAGCAGCCAAGACCATACAGGGGGGAGGGAGCAGTTCTTC
NA | NA | TRBJ2-7 | TRBV20-1 | CSARGTARSSYEQYF | TGCAGTGCTAGAGGGACTGCCAGGAGCTCCTACGAGCAGTACTTC
NA | few | TRBJ1-6 | TRBV29-1 | CSIAEHNSPLHF | TGCAGTATTGCGGAACATAATTCACCCCTCCACTTT
TRBD2 | NA | TRBJ2-1 | TRBV18 | CASSPLAGGYNEQFF | TGTGCCAGCTCACCACTAGCGGGAGGATACAATGAGCAGTTCTTC
TRBD1 | few | TRBJ1-1 | TRBV20-1 | CSARASGGTANTEAFF | TGCAGTGCTAGAGCTTCAGGGGGGACAGCAAACACTGAAGCTTTCTTT
NA | many | TRBJ2-2 | TRBV29-1 | CSGRQRNTGELFF | TGCAGCGGCCGACAGCGAAACACCGGGGAGCTGTTTTTT
TRBD1 | NA | TRBJ1-3 | TRBV28 | CASRDRVSGNTIYF | TGTGCCAGCAGGGACAGGGTCTCTGGAAACACCATATATTTT